These T cell receptor beta chains were read from a single sample in a study of blood T cell repertoires in COVID-19. Sequencing used immunoSEQ multiplex PCR; TCRdb keeps in-frame clones, though not all of them. The sample lists more than 200,000 clones; around 87% were seen once. Sequencing was carried out using peripheral blood. These receptors originate from a woman aged 60 to 75 with COVID-19, enrolled during active disease. The CDR3 runs from the conserved cysteine through the conserved F or W. Each record gives: V gene, clone size, D gene, J gene, CDR3 protein, CDR3 DNA. D genes are given only for firm matches. A clone size is listed for some rows: how often the clone was seen (once, few, many), or a class if it is expanded.

V: TRBV29-1; size: -; D: -; J: TRBJ2-1; CDR3: CSAGLRRNEQFF; DNA: TGCAGCGCAGGACTCCGAAGAAATGAGCAGTTCTTC
V: TRBV7-8; size: -; D: TRBD2; J: TRBJ2-7; CDR3: CASSLGAGGPYEQYF; DNA: TGTGCCAGCAGCTTAGGGGCGGGAGGGCCCTACGAGCAGTACTTC
V: TRBV28; size: -; D: -; J: TRBJ1-5; CDR3: CASSLSGWSNQPQHF; DNA: TGTGCCAGCAGTTTGTCGGGTTGGAGCAATCAGCCCCAGCATTTT
V: TRBV4-3; size: -; D: -; J: TRBJ1-2; CDR3: CASSQDSGFGYTF; DNA: TGCGCCAGCAGCCAAGACTCCGGGTTCGGCTACACCTTC
V: TRBV11-2; size: -; D: -; J: TRBJ2-3; CDR3: CASSLAAAGDTQYF; DNA: TGTGCCAGCAGCTTAGCTGCAGCGGGAGATACGCAGTATTTT
V: TRBV4-3; size: once; D: TRBD2; J: TRBJ2-2; CDR3: CASSQDVAGANGELFF; DNA: TGCGCCAGCAGCCAAGATGTTGCGGGAGCTAACGGGGAGCTGTTTTTT
V: TRBV2; size: -; D: TRBD1; J: TRBJ1-6; CDR3: CASSDSGQGQHSPLHF; DNA: TGTGCCAGCAGTGATTCAGGACAGGGTCAACATTCACCCCTCCACTTT
V: TRBV5-1; size: once; D: -; J: TRBJ1-1; CDR3: CASSLTGSNTEAFF; DNA: TGCGCCAGCAGCTTGACAGGGTCGAACACTGAAGCTTTCTTT
V: TRBV2; size: -; D: -; J: TRBJ1-6; CDR3: CASSERYNSPLHF; DNA: TGTGCCAGCAGTGAACGGTATAATTCACCCCTCCACTTT
V: TRBV28; size: -; D: -; J: TRBJ2-4; CDR3: CASSFVWTGELAGRRHHLRNIQYF; DNA: TGTGCCAGCAGTTTCGTCTGGACAGGGGAACTAGCGGGTCGTAGGCACCACCTCAGAAACATTCAGTACTTC
V: TRBV6-5; size: -; D: TRBD2; J: TRBJ2-3; CDR3: CASRLAGVSSDTQYF; DNA: TGTGCCAGCAGACTAGCGGGAGTGTCGTCAGATACGCAGTATTTT
V: TRBV7-3; size: -; D: -; J: TRBJ1-6; CDR3: CASGSGLGSPLHF; DNA: TGTGCCAGCGGATCAGGGTTGGGTTCACCCCTCCACTTT
V: TRBV28; size: -; D: -; J: TRBJ2-7; CDR3: CASRGQIYEQYF; DNA: TGTGCCAGCAGAGGACAGATCTACGAGCAGTACTTC
V: TRBV5-4; size: -; D: TRBD2; J: TRBJ2-3; CDR3: CASSLVSGRADTQYF; DNA: TGTGCCAGCAGCTTGGTTAGCGGGAGAGCAGATACGCAGTATTTT
V: TRBV20-1; size: -; D: -; J: TRBJ1-6; CDR3: CSASYRDYNSPLHF; DNA: TGCAGTGCTAGTTACAGAGACTATAATTCACCCCTCCACTTT
V: TRBV11-3; size: -; D: -; J: TRBJ2-1; CDR3: CASSLRTDNEQFF; DNA: TGTGCCAGCAGCCTTAGGACAGACAATGAGCAGTTCTTC
V: TRBV10-1; size: -; D: -; J: TRBJ1-1; CDR3: CASSESRATEAFF; DNA: TGCGCCAGCAGTGAGTCCCGAGCCACTGAAGCTTTCTTT
V: TRBV7-8; size: -; D: -; J: TRBJ1-1; CDR3: CASSLGQGQGTEAFF; DNA: TGTGCCAGCAGCTTAGGGCAGGGCCAGGGCACTGAAGCTTTCTTT
V: TRBV6-2/TRBV6-3; size: -; D: TRBD2; J: TRBJ2-7; CDR3: CASRPGTNRGYEQYF; DNA: TGTGCCAGCAGGCCTGGGACTAACCGGGGCTACGAGCAGTACTTC
V: TRBV6-2/TRBV6-3; size: -; D: TRBD2; J: TRBJ2-2; CDR3: CASSFPSGPTGELFF; DNA: TGTGCCAGCAGTTTTCCTAGCGGCCCTACCGGGGAGCTGTTTTTT
V: TRBV28; size: -; D: -; J: TRBJ1-2; CDR3: CASSPWGRDGSGYTF; DNA: TGTGCCAGCAGTCCTTGGGGGCGTGACGGTAGTGGCTACACCTTC
V: TRBV18; size: -; D: -; J: TRBJ2-7; CDR3: CASSQDRADEQYF; DNA: TGTGCCAGCTCGCAGGACAGAGCAGACGAGCAGTACTTC
V: TRBV28; size: -; D: TRBD1; J: TRBJ1-6; CDR3: CASATGLDSPLHF; DNA: TGTGCCAGCGCGACAGGGCTTGATTCACCCCTCCACTTT
V: TRBV9; size: -; D: TRBD1; J: TRBJ2-5; CDR3: CASSVDGRGHETQYF; DNA: TGTGCCAGCAGCGTAGACGGCAGGGGGCATGAGACCCAGTACTTC
V: TRBV6-2/TRBV6-3; size: -; D: TRBD2; J: TRBJ2-1; CDR3: CASSKTSAMYNEQFF; DNA: TGTGCCAGCAGTAAAACTAGCGCAATGTACAATGAGCAGTTCTTC
V: TRBV5-1; size: -; D: TRBD1; J: TRBJ2-3; CDR3: CASSDLTGPTDTQYF; DNA: TGCGCCAGCAGCGACCTGACAGGGCCCACAGATACGCAGTATTTT
V: TRBV6-1; size: -; D: -; J: TRBJ2-7; CDR3: CASSEGQGDYYEQYF; DNA: TGTGCCAGCAGTGAGGGTCAGGGCGATTACTACGAGCAGTACTTC
V: TRBV6-1; size: -; D: TRBD2; J: TRBJ2-1; CDR3: CASNDGGYNEQFF; DNA: TGTGCCAGCAACGACGGGGGGTACAATGAGCAGTTCTTC
V: TRBV3-1/TRBV3-2; size: -; D: TRBD1; J: TRBJ1-1; CDR3: CASSPGTGFDAEAFF; DNA: TGTGCCAGCAGTCCCGGGACAGGGTTCGACGCTGAAGCTTTCTTT
V: TRBV21-1; size: -; D: -; J: TRBJ2-2; CDR3: CASSKRWGQGRAGELFF; DNA: TGTGCCAGCAGCAAAAGGTGGGGACAGGGGCGGGCCGGGGAGCTGTTTTTT
V: TRBV6-4; size: -; D: -; J: TRBJ2-3; CDR3: CASSEAGHSTDTQYF; DNA: TGTGCCAGCAGTGAAGCAGGTCATAGCACAGATACGCAGTATTTT
V: TRBV29-1; size: -; D: -; J: TRBJ2-1; CDR3: CSVESSLYNEQFF; DNA: TGCAGCGTTGAATCTTCCCTATACAATGAGCAGTTCTTC
V: TRBV5-1; size: -; D: -; J: TRBJ2-7; CDR3: CASSLGAAGYGEQYF; DNA: TGCGCCAGCAGCTTGGGAGCCGCAGGGTATGGCGAGCAGTACTTC
V: TRBV6-5; size: -; D: TRBD1; J: TRBJ1-2; CDR3: CASSLKGAEGYTF; DNA: TGTGCCAGCAGTTTGAAGGGGGCTGAAGGCTACACCTTC
V: TRBV6-5; size: -; D: TRBD1; J: TRBJ2-5; CDR3: CASSFSGQGGVATQYF; DNA: TGTGCCAGCAGTTTTTCAGGACAGGGGGGTGTTGCGACCCAGTACTTC
V: TRBV7-2; size: -; D: -; J: TRBJ1-2; CDR3: CASSLGSIGRREDRGYTF; DNA: TGTGCCAGCAGCTTAGGCAGTATAGGACGGCGGGAGGACCGCGGCTACACCTTC
V: TRBV5-1; size: -; D: -; J: TRBJ2-4; CDR3: CASSLGDIRYF; DNA: TGCGCCAGCAGCTTGGGGGACATCCGGTACTTC
V: TRBV6-4; size: -; D: -; J: TRBJ1-3; CDR3: CASRGWAGTGNTIYF; DNA: TGTGCCAGCAGGGGATGGGCAGGGACTGGAAACACCATATATTTT
V: TRBV11-2; size: -; D: -; J: TRBJ2-1; CDR3: CASSLEALANNEQFF; DNA: TGTGCCAGCAGCTTAGAGGCGCTAGCCAACAATGAGCAGTTCTTC
V: TRBV5-1; size: -; D: -; J: TRBJ2-1; CDR3: CASSLGLGSGRIFSYNEQFF; DNA: TGCGCCAGCAGCTTGGGACTCGGTTCAGGGCGAATCTTCTCCTACAATGAGCAGTTCTTC
V: TRBV5-1; size: -; D: -; J: TRBJ1-2; CDR3: CASSTNPTVIAANYGYTF; DNA: TGCGCCAGCAGCACGAACCCGACCGTCATAGCTGCTAACTATGGCTACACCTTC